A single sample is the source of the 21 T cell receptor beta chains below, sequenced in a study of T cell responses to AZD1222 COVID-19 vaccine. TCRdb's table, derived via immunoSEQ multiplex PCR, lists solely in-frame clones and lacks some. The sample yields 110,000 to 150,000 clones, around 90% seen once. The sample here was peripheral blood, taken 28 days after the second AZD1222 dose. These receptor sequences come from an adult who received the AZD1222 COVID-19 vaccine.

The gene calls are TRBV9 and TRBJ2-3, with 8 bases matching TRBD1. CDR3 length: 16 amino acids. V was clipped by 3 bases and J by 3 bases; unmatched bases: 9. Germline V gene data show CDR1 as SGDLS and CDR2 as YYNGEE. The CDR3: CASSARQGSLTDTQYF. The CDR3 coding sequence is TGTGCCAGCAGCGCACGACAGGGGTCCTTGACAGATACGCAGTATTTT. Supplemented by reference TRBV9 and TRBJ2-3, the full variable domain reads DSGVTQTPKHLITATGQRVTLRCSPRSGDLSVYWYQQSLDQGLQFLIQYYNGEERAKGNILERFSAQQFPDLHSELNLSSLELGDSALYFCASSARQGSLTDTQYFGPGTRLTVL.

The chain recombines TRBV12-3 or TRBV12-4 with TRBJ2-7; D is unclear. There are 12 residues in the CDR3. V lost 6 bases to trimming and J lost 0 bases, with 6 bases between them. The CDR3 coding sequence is TGTGCCAGCAGCATATCCTCCTACGAGCAGTACTTC. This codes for CASSISSYEQYF.

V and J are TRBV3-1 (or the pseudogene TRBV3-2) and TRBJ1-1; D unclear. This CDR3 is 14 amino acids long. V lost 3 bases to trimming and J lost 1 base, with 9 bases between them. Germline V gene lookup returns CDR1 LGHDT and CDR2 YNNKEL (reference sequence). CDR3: CASSQRDWNTEAFF. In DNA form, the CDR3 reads TGTGCCAGCAGCCAGAGAGACTGGAACACTGAAGCTTTCTTT.

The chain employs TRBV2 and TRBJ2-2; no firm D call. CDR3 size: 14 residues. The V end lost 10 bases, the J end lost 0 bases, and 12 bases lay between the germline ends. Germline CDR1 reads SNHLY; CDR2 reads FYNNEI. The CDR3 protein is CATRREANTGELFF. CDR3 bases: TGTGCCACGCGAAGAGAGGCGAACACCGGGGAGCTGTTTTTT.

CDR3 sequence: CSVGASGGLETQYF. CDR3 coding DNA: TGCAGCGTTGGGGCTAGCGGGGGGCTGGAGACCCAGTACTTC. The chain employs TRBV29-1 and TRBJ2-5; 11 bases align to TRBD2. V trimming: 4 bases; J trimming: 5 bases; junction bases outside the gene matches: 6. Germline V gene lookup returns CDR1 SQVTM and CDR2 ANQGSEA. The CDR3 spans 14 residues.

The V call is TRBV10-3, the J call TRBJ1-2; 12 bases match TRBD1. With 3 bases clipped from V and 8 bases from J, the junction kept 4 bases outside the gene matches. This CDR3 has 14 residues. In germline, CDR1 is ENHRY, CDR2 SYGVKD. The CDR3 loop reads CAISDPGTGGGYTF. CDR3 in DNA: TGTGCCATCAGTGACCCCGGGACAGGGGGCGGCTACACCTTC.

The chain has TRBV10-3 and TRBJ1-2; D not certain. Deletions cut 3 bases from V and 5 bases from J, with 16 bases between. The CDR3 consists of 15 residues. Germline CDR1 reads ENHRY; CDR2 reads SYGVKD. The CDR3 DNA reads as TGTGCCATCAGTGACCAGGCTATGCCACCATATGGCTACACCTTC. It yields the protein CAISDQAMPPYGYTF.

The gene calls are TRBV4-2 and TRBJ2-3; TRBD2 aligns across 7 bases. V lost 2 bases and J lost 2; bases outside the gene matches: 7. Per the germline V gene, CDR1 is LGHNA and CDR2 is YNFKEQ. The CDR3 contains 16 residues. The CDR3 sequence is CASSQFVGGDTDTQYF. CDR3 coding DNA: TGTGCCAGCAGCCAATTCGTGGGGGGGGACACAGATACGCAGTATTTT.

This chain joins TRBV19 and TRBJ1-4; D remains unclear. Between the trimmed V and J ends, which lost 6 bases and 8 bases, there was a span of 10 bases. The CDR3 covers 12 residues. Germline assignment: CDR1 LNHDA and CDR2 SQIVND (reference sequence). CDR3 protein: CASSQRPEKLFF. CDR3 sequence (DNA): TGTGCCAGTAGCCAGAGGCCCGAAAAACTGTTTTTT.

DNA of the CDR3: TGTGCCTGGAGCGGGGGACAGGGATTGAAGCCCCAGCATTTT. Residues: CAWSGGQGLKPQHF. This chain joins TRBV30 and TRBJ1-5, with 9 bases that match TRBD1. V was clipped by 3 bases and J by 8 bases; unmatched bases: 8. Germline lookup yields CDR1 GTSNPN and CDR2 SVGIG (reference sequence). CDR3 size: 14 residues.

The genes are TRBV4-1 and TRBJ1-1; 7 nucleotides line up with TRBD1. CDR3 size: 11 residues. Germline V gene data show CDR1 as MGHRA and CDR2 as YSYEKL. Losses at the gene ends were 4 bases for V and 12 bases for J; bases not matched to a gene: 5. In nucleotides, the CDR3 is TGCGCCAGCAGCCTAGGACAGGTTTCTTTCTTT. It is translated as CASSLGQVSFF.

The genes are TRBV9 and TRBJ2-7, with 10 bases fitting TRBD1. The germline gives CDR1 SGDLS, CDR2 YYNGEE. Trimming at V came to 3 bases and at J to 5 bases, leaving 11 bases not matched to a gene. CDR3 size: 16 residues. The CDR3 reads CASSANRDRGFHEQYF. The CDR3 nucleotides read TGTGCCAGCAGCGCCAACCGGGACAGGGGATTCCACGAGCAGTACTTC.

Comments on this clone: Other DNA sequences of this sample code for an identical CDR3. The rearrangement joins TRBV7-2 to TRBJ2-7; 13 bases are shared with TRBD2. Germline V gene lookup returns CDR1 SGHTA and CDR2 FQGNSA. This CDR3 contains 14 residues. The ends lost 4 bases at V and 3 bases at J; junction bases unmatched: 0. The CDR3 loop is CASSWTSGSYEQYF. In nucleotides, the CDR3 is TGTGCCAGCAGCTGGACTAGCGGGAGCTACGAGCAGTACTTC.

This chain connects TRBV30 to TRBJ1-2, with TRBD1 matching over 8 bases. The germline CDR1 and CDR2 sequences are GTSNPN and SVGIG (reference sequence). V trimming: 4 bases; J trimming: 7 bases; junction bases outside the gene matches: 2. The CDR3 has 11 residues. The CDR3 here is CAWTDRAGYTF. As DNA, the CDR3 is TGTGCCTGGACGGACAGGGCTGGCTACACCTTC.

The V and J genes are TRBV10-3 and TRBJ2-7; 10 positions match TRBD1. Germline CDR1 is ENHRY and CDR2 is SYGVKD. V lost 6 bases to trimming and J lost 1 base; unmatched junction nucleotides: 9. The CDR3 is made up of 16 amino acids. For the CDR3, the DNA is TGTGCCATCAGATCCGGGACAGGGGTGAGGTCCTACGAGCAGTACTTC. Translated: CAIRSGTGVRSYEQYF.

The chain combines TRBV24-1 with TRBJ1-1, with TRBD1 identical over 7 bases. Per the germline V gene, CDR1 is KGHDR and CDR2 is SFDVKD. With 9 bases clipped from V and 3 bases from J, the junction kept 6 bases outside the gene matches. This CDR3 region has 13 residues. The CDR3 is CATFDRAYTEAFF. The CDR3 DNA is TGTGCCACCTTTGACAGGGCGTACACTGAAGCTTTCTTT.

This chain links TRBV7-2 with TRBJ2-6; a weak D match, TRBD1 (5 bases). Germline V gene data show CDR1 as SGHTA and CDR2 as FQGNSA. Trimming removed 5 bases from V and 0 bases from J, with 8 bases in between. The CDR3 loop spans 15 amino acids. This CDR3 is CASSLDSSGANVLTF. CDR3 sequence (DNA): TGTGCCAGCAGCCTAGACAGCTCTGGGGCCAACGTCCTGACTTTC.

The CDR3 protein is CASGGSPNYGYTF. CDR3 in DNA: TGTGCCAGCGGGGGCTCCCCTAACTATGGCTACACCTTC. The chain uses TRBV3-1 (or the pseudogene TRBV3-2) and TRBJ1-2; D is perhaps TRBD1 (6 bases). V was cut by 8 bases and J by 0 bases, with 10 bases left in between. Germline V CDR1 and CDR2: LGHDT, YNNKEL (reference sequence). The CDR3 consists of 13 residues.

CDR3 nucleotide sequence: TGTGCCAGCAGCTTGAGCGGAAGCTATGGCTACACCTTC. This sequence encodes CASSLSGSYGYTF. This chain links TRBV11-2 with TRBJ1-2; D gene ambiguous. Between the trimmed V and J ends, which lost 3 bases and 4 bases, there was a span of 9 bases. Germline values: CDR1 SGHAT, CDR2 FQNNGV. The CDR3 is 13 amino acids.

The DNA for the CDR3 is TGTGCCAGCTCCATGGCCGCGAACACCGGGGAGCTGTTTTTT. Its protein product is CASSMAANTGELFF. The gene calls are TRBV18 and TRBJ2-2; no clear D. The germline CDR1 and CDR2 sequences are KGHSH and LQKENI. The CDR3 consists of 14 residues. V shed 6 bases and J shed 0 bases, with 8 bases lying between them. Full variable domain (remainder filled in from reference TRBV18 and TRBJ2-2): NAGVMQNPRHLVRRRGQEARLRCSPMKGHSHVYWYRQLPEEGLKFMVYLQKENIIDESGMPKERFSAEFPKEGPSILRIQQVVRGDSAAYFCASSMAANTGELFFGEGSRLTVL.

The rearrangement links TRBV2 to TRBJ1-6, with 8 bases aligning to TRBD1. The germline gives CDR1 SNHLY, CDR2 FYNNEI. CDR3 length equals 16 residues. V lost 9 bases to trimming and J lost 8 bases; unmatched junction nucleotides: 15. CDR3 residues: CASTLRAGGTYSPLHF. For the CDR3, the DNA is TGTGCCAGTACCCTGCGGGCAGGGGGCACCTATTCACCCCTCCACTTT.